What follows is one T cell receptor (beta chain) and its context. Profiling relied on immunoSEQ multiplex PCR, and the TCRdb table lists in-frame clones only, not all of them. Among around 100,000 clones listed, roughly 84% were seen once. CDR3 length equals 11 residues. The germline V and J ends were trimmed by 7 bases and 6 bases, with 9 bases remaining between them. Germline CDR1 and CDR2: SEHNR and FQNEAQ (reference sequence). These data originate in a study of blood T cell repertoires in COVID-19. The J gene is TRBJ1-1, the V gene TRBV7-9; no firm D call. The receptor's source is a human donor in a cohort sampled during active COVID-19. Input material: peripheral blood. The CDR3, as DNA: TGTGCCAGCAAAGGTGAGGCTGAAGCTTTCTTT. Its translation is CASKGEAEAFF.